Below, 2 T cell receptor beta chains from the same sample are listed, as sequenced in a study of blood T cell repertoires in COVID-19. Clones were read by immunoSEQ multiplex PCR, and TCRdb kept only the in-frame ones, dropping some. The sample has roughly 570,000 clones, approximately 88% seen once; the top ten hold roughly 7.3%. Sequencing used peripheral blood. These receptors came from a woman between 50 and 59 years old with COVID-19, enrolled during active disease.

The chain combines TRBV5-1 with TRBJ2-3; D may be TRBD1 (6 bases). The V end was cut by 4 bases, the J end by 0 bases, with 15 bases between. The germline gives CDR1 SGHRS, CDR2 YFSETQ. The CDR3 runs 16 residues. CDR3 coding DNA: TGCGCCAGCAGCCGGTCACAGGGTACTAGCACAGATACGCAGTATTTT. Translated: CASSRSQGTSTDTQYF.

V and J are TRBV18 and TRBJ2-5; D perhaps matches TRBD2 (7 bases). Trimming took off 3 bases at V and 1 base at J, with 18 bases between the two ends. The CDR3 is made up of 17 amino acids. Per germline, CDR1 KGHSH and CDR2 LQKENI. The CDR3 nucleotides are TGTGCCAGCTCACCTCTGATGGGGGCGGGGGCCCAAGAGACCCAGTACTTC. It yields the protein CASSPLMGAGAQETQYF.